These 17 T cell receptor beta chains originate from one sample sequenced in a study of vaccination and CD4 T cells after COVID-19. Sample treatment: roughly 11-day PBMC culture with coronavirus spike peptide pools or control peptides (ViraFEST assay). Scientists ran DNA taken from cultured CD4+ T cells through the Oncomine TCR Beta short-read assay for sequencing. TCRdb processed the PCR reads anew with MiXCR; each CDR3 protein has one entry. This table has 20,000 to 30,000 distinct CDR3 sequences, around 45% appearing once. Their recognized antigens are unknown. The sample consisted of CD4+ T cells from blood, cultured in vitro. The receptor source for this set is a human donor who had recovered from COVID-19.

Only a few counts were recorded for this clonotype. The rearrangement links TRBV7-6 to TRBJ2-7, with a tentative D call TRBD1 (8 bases). V was clipped by 1 base and J by 7 bases, with 17 bases between them. CDR1 is SGHVS, CDR2 FNYEAQ, per germline. This CDR3 region has 15 residues. CDR3 sequence (DNA): TGTGCCAGCAGCTTAGGTTCACAGGGGGGGAGAGAGCAGTACTTC. Protein sequence: CASSLGSQGGREQYF.

The chain is built from TRBV29-1 and TRBJ2-1; 9 positions agree with TRBD1. Germline V CDR1 and CDR2: SQVTM, ANQGSEA. V shed 6 bases and J 4 bases; nucleotides not matched to a gene: 10. The CDR3 contains 15 residues. CDR3 amino acids: CSVAIGTGTYNEQFF. The CDR3 DNA reads as TGCAGCGTAGCGATTGGGACAGGGACATACAATGAGCAGTTCTTC.

Of note for this clonotype: Relative to the germline gene, one junction end is altered; a read error may explain this. The CDR3 here is CASSSLAGEGTGELFF. In DNA form, the CDR3 reads TGTGCTAGCAGCTCCTTAGCGGGAGAAGGCACCGGGGAGCTGTTTTTT. The V call is TRBV7-7, the J call TRBJ2-2; 9 bases map to TRBD2. This CDR3 is 16 amino acids long. Germline CDR1 and CDR2: SSHAT and FNYEAQ (reference sequence).

The sample holds a few counts of this clonotype. The gene calls are TRBV19 and TRBJ1-1; 8 nucleotides line up with TRBD1. Losses at the gene ends were 7 bases for V and 4 bases for J; bases not matched to a gene: 5. CDR3 size: 13 residues. Germline lookup yields CDR1 LNHDA and CDR2 SQIVND (reference sequence). The CDR3 spells CASTKQGGTEAFF. In nucleotides, the CDR3 is TGTGCCAGTACCAAACAGGGGGGCACTGAAGCTTTCTTT.

The chain employs TRBV30 and TRBJ1-6; 8 bases align to TRBD1. This CDR3 contains 13 residues. The germline V gene has CDR1 GTSNPN and CDR2 SVGIG (reference sequence). V lost 7 bases to trimming and J lost 7 bases; unmatched junction nucleotides: 6. CDR3 sequence (DNA): TGTGCCTCGGGGACAGGCGCAAATTCACCCCTCCACTTT. Translating gives CASGTGANSPLHF.

The rearrangement uses TRBV7-3 and TRBJ1-1; no clear D gene. This CDR3 has 13 residues. Deletions cut 3 bases from V and 4 bases from J, with 9 bases between. In germline, CDR1 is SGHTA, CDR2 FQGTGA. The CDR3 loop is CASSFLIGTEAFF. In nucleotides, the CDR3 is TGTGCCAGCAGCTTCCTAATAGGCACTGAAGCTTTCTTT. Based on the CDR3 plus reference TRBV7-3 and TRBJ1-1, the full variable domain is GAGVSQTPSNKVTEKGKYVELRCDPISGHTALYWYRQSLGQGPEFLIYFQGTGAADDSGLPNDRFFAVRPEGSVSTLKIQRTERGDSAVYLCASSFLIGTEAFFGQGTRLTVV.

This clonotype was found a few times. This chain joins TRBV7-2 and TRBJ1-5; D unclear. The V end lost 3 bases, the J end lost 2 bases, and 14 bases lay between the germline ends. From germline, CDR1 is SGHTA and CDR2 FQGNSA. The CDR3 covers 16 residues. In DNA form, the CDR3 reads TGTGCCAGCAGCTTGTATCAGTCAAACGGCAATCAGCCCCAGCATTTT. This gives the protein CASSLYQSNGNQPQHF.

This chain links TRBV19 with TRBJ1-6, with 7 bases that match TRBD1. CDR3 size: 14 residues. V shed 3 bases and J 9 bases; nucleotides not matched to a gene: 5. The germline V gene encodes CDR1 LNHDA and CDR2 SQIVND (reference sequence). The CDR3 loop reads CASSITGVGSPLHF. CDR3 nucleotides: TGTGCCAGTAGTATCACAGGGGTCGGTTCACCCCTCCACTTT. The full variable domain, rest sourced from reference TRBV19 and TRBJ1-6, is DGGITQSPKYLFRKEGQNVTLSCEQNLNHDAMYWYRQDPGQGLRLIYYSQIVNDFQKGDIAEGYSVSREKKESFPLTVTSAQKNPTAFYLCASSITGVGSPLHFGNGTRLTVT.

J is TRBJ1-5 and V is TRBV28; the D is unclear. This CDR3 has 15 residues. Trimming removed 3 bases from V and 5 bases from J, with 14 bases in between. From germline, CDR1 is MDHEN and CDR2 SYDVKM. The CDR3 loop is CASSFTGVVYQPQHF. CDR3 nucleotide sequence: TGTGCCAGCAGTTTCACCGGGGTGGTTTATCAGCCCCAGCATTTT.

In this sample, this clonotype turned up a few times. The chain couples TRBV7-3 to TRBJ1-1; D unresolved. The CDR3 has 13 amino acids. V was clipped by 4 bases and J by 6 bases, with 12 bases between them. Per germline, CDR1 SGHTA and CDR2 FQGTGA. The CDR3: CASSSTGKAEAFF. Written as DNA, the CDR3 is TGTGCCAGCAGCTCCACGGGCAAGGCTGAAGCTTTCTTT.

This rearrangement joins TRBV12-3 or TRBV12-4 to TRBJ2-1, with 8 bases fitting TRBD2. V shed 7 bases, J shed 4 bases, and the junction held 9 bases outside the gene matches. The CDR3 consists of 15 residues. The CDR3 reads CASKRPGGRYNEQFF. DNA of the CDR3: TGTGCCAGCAAACGCCCGGGCGGGAGGTACAATGAGCAGTTCTTC.

The chain carries TRBV7-2 and TRBJ1-6, with 10 bases lining up with TRBD1. With V trimmed by 10 bases and J by 10 bases, 16 bases remained unmatched. Germline V lookup: CDR1 SGHTA, CDR2 FQGNSA. The CDR3 is 16 residues long. CDR3 DNA sequence: TGTGCCATCCCAATCAAGACCCGGGACAGGGGATCACCCCTCCACTTT. Translated, it gives CAIPIKTRDRGSPLHF. The variable domain in full, with the rest retrieved from reference TRBV7-2 and TRBJ1-6, is GAGVSQSPSNKVTEKGKDVELRCDPISGHTALYWYRQSLGQGLEFLIYFQGNSAPDKSGLPSDRFSAERTGGSVSTLTIQRTQQEDSAVYLCAIPIKTRDRGSPLHFGNGTRLTVT.

V is TRBV28 and J is TRBJ2-2; D is unclear. V lost 2 bases, J lost 5 bases, and 3 bases lay in between. Germline CDR1 is MDHEN and CDR2 is SYDVKM. The CDR3 is 12 amino acids. The CDR3 DNA is TGTGCCAGCAGTTTAATTACCGGGGAGCTGTTTTTT. Encoded protein: CASSLITGELFF.

V is TRBV7-2 and J is TRBJ1-6, with a weak D call TRBD1 (6 bases). The germline CDR1 and CDR2 sequences are SGHTA and FQGNSA. The V and J ends lost 5 bases and 7 bases respectively, with 15 bases between them. CDR3 length: 15 amino acids. CDR3 nucleotides: TGTGCCAGCAGCCTTGGGGGGGCGGGGAATTCACCCCTCCACTTT. Residues: CASSLGGAGNSPLHF.

This clonotype was counted a few times. J is TRBJ2-3 and V is TRBV15; the D gene is possibly TRBD2 (5 bases). The CDR3 totals 16 residues. Germline CDR1 and CDR2: LNHNV and YYDKDF (reference sequence). V shed 5 bases and J shed 5 bases, with 20 bases lying between them. The DNA of the CDR3 is TGTGCCACCAGCCCCGAGGGATGGACTTCAAAAGATACGCAGTATTTT. Amino acid sequence: CATSPEGWTSKDTQYF.

In this sample, this clonotype turned up a few times. J is TRBJ1-6 and V is TRBV7-9; no clear D. Germline CDR1 and CDR2: SEHNR and FQNEAQ (reference sequence). This CDR3 is built from 15 residues. Trimming removed 2 bases at V and 6 bases at J, with 11 bases between. CDR3 DNA: TGTGCCAGCAGCTTAAGTCGCCAGACTAATTCACCCCTCCACTTT. Translating gives CASSLSRQTNSPLHF.

The chain uses TRBV27 and TRBJ2-3, with 7 bases aligning to TRBD1. V shed 6 bases and J 5 bases; nucleotides not matched to a gene: 8. Germline-derived CDR1 and CDR2 are MNHEY and SMNVEV (reference sequence). This CDR3 contains 14 residues. CDR3 amino acids: CASSLDRVKDTQYF. DNA for the CDR3: TGTGCCAGCAGCCTAGACAGGGTCAAAGATACGCAGTATTTT.